Each of the 29 T cell receptor beta chains below was sequenced from the same sample in a study of blood T cell repertoires in COVID-19. Assay used: immunoSEQ multiplex PCR; TCRdb lists only in-frame clones, some missing. The table includes some 200,000 clones, roughly 90% detected once. Sequencing used PBMCs or T cells enriched from blood (not recorded which). The receptor source for this set is a woman aged 50 to 60 in a cohort exposed to, infected with or recovered from COVID-19 (not recorded which).

The V gene is TRBV3-1 (or the pseudogene TRBV3-2), the J gene TRBJ2-3; 9 bases match TRBD2. The V gene's germline CDR1 is LGHDT and CDR2 YNNKEL (reference sequence). Trimming cost V 6 bases and J 1 base; bases outside gene matches: 14. The CDR3 is 18 residues long. The CDR3 loop is CASRHKEGSGGRTDTQYF. CDR3 in DNA: TGTGCCAGCAGGCACAAAGAGGGTAGCGGGGGACGCACAGATACGCAGTATTTT.

The chain couples TRBV27 to TRBJ2-7; D ambiguous. The germline gives CDR1 MNHEY, CDR2 SMNVEV (reference sequence). V lost 2 bases to trimming and J lost 0 bases, with 8 bases between them. The CDR3 extends over 14 amino acids. DNA of the CDR3: TGTGCCAGCAGTTTAGGTCCAGACTCCTACGAGCAGTACTTC. It is translated as CASSLGPDSYEQYF.

J is TRBJ2-1 and V is TRBV5-1; 11 nucleotides match TRBD2. The CDR3 totals 16 residues. Germline V CDR1 and CDR2: SGHRS, YFSETQ. With 4 bases clipped from V and 7 bases from J, the junction kept 10 bases outside the gene matches. The CDR3 bases are TGCGCCAGCAGCAACTCTCTAGCGGGGGGCCGGAATGAGCAGTTCTTC. As protein: CASSNSLAGGRNEQFF.

This chain uses TRBV6-1 with TRBJ1-2; D remains unclear. The CDR3 is 15 residues long. The germline V gene encodes CDR1 MNHNS and CDR2 SASEGT. V lost 1 base, J lost 4 bases, and 13 bases lay in between. The CDR3 loop is CASSEGEEGTYGYTF. The CDR3 DNA reads TGTGCCAGCAGTGAAGGAGAGGAGGGCACCTATGGCTACACCTTC.

V is TRBV10-3 and J is TRBJ2-2; D unresolved. V was cut by 2 bases and J by 7 bases, with 11 bases left in between. This CDR3 has 14 residues. Germline-derived CDR1 and CDR2 are ENHRY and SYGVKD. CDR3 nucleotides: TGTGCCATCAGTGAGCCGGAGTCCCTCGGGGAGCTGTTTTTT. This codes for CAISEPESLGELFF.

The chain is built from TRBV19 and TRBJ1-6, with 8 bases lining up with TRBD1. This CDR3 has 14 residues. Germline V gene data show CDR1 as LNHDA and CDR2 as SQIVND (reference sequence). Losses at the gene ends were 8 bases for V and 8 bases for J; bases not matched to a gene: 8. The CDR3 is CASADRGRDSPLHF. The CDR3 DNA is TGTGCCAGTGCCGACAGGGGTCGGGATTCACCCCTCCACTTT. Complete variable domain (other parts from reference TRBV19 and TRBJ1-6): DGGITQSPKYLFRKEGQNVTLSCEQNLNHDAMYWYRQDPGQGLRLIYYSQIVNDFQKGDIAEGYSVSREKKESFPLTVTSAQKNPTAFYLCASADRGRDSPLHFGNGTRLTVT.

The chain combines TRBV10-3 with TRBJ1-6; D remains ambiguous. The CDR3 loop spans 15 amino acids. Germline V gives CDR1 ENHRY, CDR2 SYGVKD. V lost 6 bases to trimming and J lost 1 base, with 10 bases between them. CDR3 residues: CAIRRTESYNSPLHF. CDR3 DNA sequence: TGTGCCATCAGGCGTACGGAGTCCTATAATTCACCCCTCCACTTT.

The rearrangement joins TRBV12-3 or TRBV12-4 to TRBJ1-1; D unclear. The CDR3 is 13 residues long. With 3 bases removed from V and 1 base from J, the gap between germline ends came to 6 bases. CDR3 sequence reads: CASSFSGNTEAFF. CDR3 coding DNA: TGTGCCAGCAGTTTCTCGGGGAACACTGAAGCTTTCTTT.

The chain links TRBV3-1 (or the pseudogene TRBV3-2) to TRBJ2-5; D is ambiguous. Germline CDR1 and CDR2: LGHDT and YNNKEL (reference sequence). Between the trimmed V and J ends, which lost 4 bases and 2 bases, there was a span of 2 bases. This CDR3 has 11 residues. CDR3 coding DNA: TGTGCCAGCAGCCTACAAGAGACCCAGTACTTC. It translates to CASSLQETQYF.

In nucleotides, the CDR3 is TGTGCCAGTAAACAGGGGGGCCTCCAAGAGACCCAGTACTTC. It specifies CASKQGGLQETQYF. The V and J genes are TRBV6-5 and TRBJ2-5; 8 nucleotides match TRBD1. The junction had 7 bases not matched to a gene; V was cut back by 9 bases and J by 1 base. CDR3 length: 14 amino acids. The germline V gene has CDR1 MNHEY and CDR2 SVGAGI.

This sequence joins TRBV19 and TRBJ1-6; D gene unclear. Germline CDR1 and CDR2: LNHDA and SQIVND (reference sequence). V lost 1 base and J lost 0, with 7 bases in between. The CDR3 length is 16 residues. Written as DNA, the CDR3 is TGTGCCAGTAGTATAGGAACAAGCTCCTATAATTCACCCCTCCACTTT. Translated, it gives CASSIGTSSYNSPLHF.

The chain couples TRBV6-5 to TRBJ1-2; the D is unclear. V was shortened by 6 bases and J by 4 bases, with 15 bases between the two germline ends. CDR1 is MNHEY, CDR2 SVGAGI, per germline. CDR3 size: 14 residues. The CDR3 region has the DNA TGTGCCAGCAGCCCCGCAGGAGGATTCTATGGCTACACCTTC. Translated, it gives CASSPAGGFYGYTF.

The chain joins TRBV18 to TRBJ1-1; D possibly corresponds to TRBD1 (6 bases). V was shortened by 2 bases and J by 1 base, with 11 bases between the two germline ends. Germline V gives CDR1 KGHSH, CDR2 LQKENI. This CDR3 spans 15 amino acids. CDR3 sequence reads: CASSPNRVENTEAFF. CDR3 bases: TGTGCCAGCTCACCAAACAGGGTCGAGAACACTGAAGCTTTCTTT.

A word on this clone: The same CDR3 also results from other DNA sequences found in this sample. The chain carries TRBV30 and TRBJ1-1; 7 nucleotides match TRBD1. The CDR3 is made up of 13 amino acids. Per germline, CDR1 GTSNPN and CDR2 SVGIG (reference sequence). Losses at the gene ends were 4 bases for V and 2 bases for J; bases not matched to a gene: 4. CDR3 loop: CAWTRTGNTEAFF. The DNA of the CDR3 is TGTGCCTGGACCCGGACAGGTAACACTGAAGCTTTCTTT. Using reference TRBV30 and TRBJ1-1 for the parts outside the CDR3, the full variable domain is SQTIHQWPATLVQPVGSPLSLECTVEGTSNPNLYWYRQAAGRGLQLLFYSVGIGQISSEVPQNLSASRPQDRQFILSSKKLLLSDSGFYLCAWTRTGNTEAFFGQGTRLTVV.

The chain is built from TRBV9 and TRBJ1-3; 7 bases map to TRBD1. This CDR3 is 16 amino acids long. V was clipped by 1 base and J by 2 bases; unmatched bases: 6. CDR1 is SGDLS, CDR2 YYNGEE, per germline. The DNA for the CDR3 is TGTGCCAGCAGCGTACAGACAGGGACGGCTGGAAACACCATATATTTT. Translation: CASSVQTGTAGNTIYF.

This chain uses TRBV7-9 with TRBJ1-5; D not resolved. The CDR3 spans 15 residues. Trimming pared 0 bases from V and 6 bases from J, leaving 12 bases between. CDR1 and CDR2 (germline): SEHNR, FQNEAQ (reference sequence). The CDR3 sequence is CASSLAGQEGQPQHF. CDR3 nucleotide sequence: TGTGCCAGCAGCTTAGCCGGGCAGGAGGGTCAGCCCCAGCATTTT.

J is TRBJ2-2 and V is TRBV2, with D perhaps matching TRBD2 (5 bases). With 3 bases removed from V and 1 base from J, the gap between germline ends came to 9 bases. Per the germline V gene, CDR1 is SNHLY and CDR2 is FYNNEI. This CDR3 has 15 residues. The CDR3 bases are TGTGCCAGCAGTGATGAGGGCGGGAACACCGGGGAGCTGTTTTTT. Translation: CASSDEGGNTGELFF. The entire variable domain, with the rest obtained from reference TRBV2 and TRBJ2-2, is as follows: EPEVTQTPSHQVTQMGQEVILRCVPISNHLYFYWYRQILGQKVEFLVSFYNNEISEKSEIFDDQFSVERPDGSNFTLKIRSTKLEDSAMYFCASSDEGGNTGELFFGEGSRLTVL.

The V gene is TRBV27, the J gene TRBJ1-4, with 9 bases aligning to TRBD1. V was pared by 6 bases and J by 0 bases, with 11 bases of the junction left unmatched. The CDR3 length is 18 residues. Germline CDR1 MNHEY, CDR2 SMNVEV (reference sequence). Written as DNA, the CDR3 is TGTGCCAGCAGGGGACAGGGCTGGACCCCTACAACTAATGAAAAACTGTTTTTT. Amino acids: CASRGQGWTPTTNEKLFF.

To note about this clone: A junction end diverges from the germline sequence, so it may reflect a read error. Written as DNA, the CDR3 is TGTGCCGGCAGCTTAGTGGGCGGGACTAGCGGGCAAGAGACCCAGTACTTC. This translates into CAGSLVGGTSGQETQYF. This chain connects TRBV7-2 to TRBJ2-5, with 12 bases matching TRBD2. CDR1 and CDR2 (germline): SGHTA, FQGNSA. This CDR3 contains 17 residues.

This chain joins TRBV6-2 or TRBV6-3 and TRBJ2-5; 10 nucleotides agree with TRBD2. The length of the CDR3 is 16 residues. The germline V gene has CDR1 MNHEY and CDR2 SVGEGT. Losses at the gene ends were 2 bases for V and 3 bases for J; bases not matched to a gene: 6. This chain's CDR3 is CASSYLLAGEKETQYF. The CDR3 DNA reads as TGTGCCAGCAGTTACCTGCTAGCGGGGGAAAAAGAGACCCAGTACTTC.

The chain couples TRBV28 to TRBJ2-6; D remains ambiguous. Germline lookup yields CDR1 MDHEN and CDR2 SYDVKM. The CDR3 extends over 15 amino acids. V was trimmed by 5 bases and J by 1 base, leaving 9 bases between them. The CDR3 bases are TGTGCCAGCAGTACCGACATGTCTGGGGCCAACGTCCTGACTTTC. This translates into CASSTDMSGANVLTF. Full variable domain (remainder filled in from reference TRBV28 and TRBJ2-6): DVKVTQSSRYLVKRTGEKVFLECVQDMDHENMFWYRQDPGLGLRLIYFSYDVKMKEKGDIPEGYSVSREKKERFSLILESASTNQTSMYLCASSTDMSGANVLTFGAGSRLTVL.

This clone was counted a few times. The chain employs TRBV28 and TRBJ1-1; TRBD1 matches at 7 bases. Looked up from germline, CDR1 is MDHEN and CDR2 is SYDVKM. This CDR3 has 12 residues. Losses at the gene ends were 3 bases for V and 9 bases for J; bases not matched to a gene: 4. The CDR3 region is CASSFGTAKAFF. DNA for the CDR3: TGTGCCAGCAGTTTCGGGACAGCGAAAGCTTTCTTT.

This rearrangement joins TRBV4-3 to TRBJ1-5; the D is unclear. Germline V CDR1 and CDR2: LGHNA, YSLEER. The germline V and J ends were trimmed by 1 base and 4 bases, with 5 bases remaining between them. The length of the CDR3 is 13 residues. CDR3 bases: TGCGCCAGCAGCCAAGCGTTGAATCAGCCCCAGCATTTT. This codes for CASSQALNQPQHF.

This clone came up once. The gene calls are TRBV18 and TRBJ2-5, with D possibly TRBD1 on 5 matching bases. The germline V gene has CDR1 KGHSH and CDR2 LQKENI. The CDR3 consists of 14 residues. V was shortened by 3 bases and J by 5 bases, with 13 bases between the two germline ends. CDR3 bases: TGTGCCAGCTCACCCGCACGCAGGGTGGAGACCCAGTACTTC. Its protein product is CASSPARRVETQYF.

The chain links TRBV7-9 to TRBJ1-2; perhaps TRBD1 as D (5 bases). V shed 8 bases and J shed 0 bases, with 16 bases lying between them. The CDR3 runs 15 residues. The germline V gene has CDR1 SEHNR and CDR2 FQNEAQ (reference sequence). This CDR3 is CASLPPLTANYGYTF. CDR3 coding DNA: TGTGCCAGCCTCCCGCCTTTGACAGCTAACTATGGCTACACCTTC. Complete variable domain (other parts from reference TRBV7-9 and TRBJ1-2): DTGVSQNPRHKITKRGQNVTFRCDPISEHNRLYWYRQTLGQGPEFLTYFQNEAQLEKSRLLSDRFSAERPKGSFSTLEIQRTEQGDSAMYLCASLPPLTANYGYTFGSGTRLTVV.

V usage is TRBV10-3 and J usage is TRBJ2-7, with D possibly being TRBD1 (6 bases). Trimming took 2 bases from V and 2 from J, leaving 10 bases between them. The CDR3 consists of 14 residues. Germline values: CDR1 ENHRY, CDR2 SYGVKD. CDR3 nucleotides: TGTGCCATCAGTGAGGGGACATTTACCTACGAGCAGTACTTC. Amino acids: CAISEGTFTYEQYF.

V gene TRBV7-8 combines with J gene TRBJ1-1; D is uncertain. Germline values: CDR1 SGHVS, CDR2 FQNEAQ. CDR3 length: 14 amino acids. Trimming left V 1 base short and J 2 bases short, with 8 bases between. The CDR3 DNA sequence: TGTGCCAGCAGCTTAGGGACTGCTAACACTGAAGCTTTCTTT. Translated, it gives CASSLGTANTEAFF.

This rearrangement joins TRBV10-1 to TRBJ1-6; D not resolved. Germline V CDR1 and CDR2: WNHNN, SYGVQD (reference sequence). The CDR3 runs 14 residues. Trimming took off 6 bases at V and 5 bases at J, with 11 bases between the two ends. This CDR3 reads CASSPSRNNSPLHF. The CDR3 bases are TGCGCCAGCAGCCCTTCGCGGAATAATTCACCCCTCCACTTT.

This clone has only a few counts. V gene TRBV29-1 combines with J gene TRBJ1-1; D is unclear. Trimming shortened V by 7 bases and J by 6 bases, and 12 bases separated the two germline ends. The germline CDR1 and CDR2 sequences are SQVTM and ANQGSEA. There are 11 residues in the CDR3. The CDR3 is CSASGIAEAFF. The CDR3 nucleotides are TGCAGCGCCAGCGGCATCGCTGAAGCTTTCTTT.